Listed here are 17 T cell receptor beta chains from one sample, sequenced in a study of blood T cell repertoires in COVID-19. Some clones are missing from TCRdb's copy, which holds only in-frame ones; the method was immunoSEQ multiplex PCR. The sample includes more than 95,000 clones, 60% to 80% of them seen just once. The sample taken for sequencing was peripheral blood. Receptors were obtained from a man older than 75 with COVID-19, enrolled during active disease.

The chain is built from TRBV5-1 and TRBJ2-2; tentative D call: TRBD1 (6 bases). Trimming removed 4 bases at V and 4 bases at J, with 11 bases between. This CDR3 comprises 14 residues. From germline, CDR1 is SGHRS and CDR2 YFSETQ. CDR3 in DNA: TGCGCCAGCAGCGTACAGGGCCCCACCGGGGAGCTGTTTTTT. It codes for CASSVQGPTGELFF. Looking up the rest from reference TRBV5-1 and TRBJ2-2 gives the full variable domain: KAGVTQTPRYLIKTRGQQVTLSCSPISGHRSVSWYQQTPGQGLQFLFEYFSETQRNKGNFPGRFSGRQFSNSRSEMNVSTLELGDSALYLCASSVQGPTGELFFGEGSRLTVL.

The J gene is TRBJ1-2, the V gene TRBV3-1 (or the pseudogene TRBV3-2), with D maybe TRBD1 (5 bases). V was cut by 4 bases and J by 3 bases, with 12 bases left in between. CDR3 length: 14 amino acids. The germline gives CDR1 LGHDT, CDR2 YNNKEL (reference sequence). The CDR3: CASSLPGKDYGYTF. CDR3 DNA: TGTGCCAGCAGCCTCCCAGGGAAAGACTATGGCTACACCTTC.

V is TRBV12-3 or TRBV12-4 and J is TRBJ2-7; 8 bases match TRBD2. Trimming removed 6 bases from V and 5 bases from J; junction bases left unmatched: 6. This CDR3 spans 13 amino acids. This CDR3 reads CASRISGGHEQYF. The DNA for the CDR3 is TGTGCCAGCAGGATAAGCGGGGGCCACGAGCAGTACTTC.

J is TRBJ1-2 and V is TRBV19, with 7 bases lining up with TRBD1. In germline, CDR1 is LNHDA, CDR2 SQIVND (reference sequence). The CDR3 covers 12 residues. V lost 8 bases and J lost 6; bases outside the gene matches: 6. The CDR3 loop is CASFGQVHGYTF. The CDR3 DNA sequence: TGTGCCAGTTTTGGACAGGTCCATGGCTACACCTTC.

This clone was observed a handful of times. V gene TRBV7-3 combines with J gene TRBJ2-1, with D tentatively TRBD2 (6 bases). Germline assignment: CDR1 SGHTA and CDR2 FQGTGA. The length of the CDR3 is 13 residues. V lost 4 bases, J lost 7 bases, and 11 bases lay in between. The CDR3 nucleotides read TGTGCCAGCAGCTCCCTAGCGAGAAATGAGCAGTTCTTC. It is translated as CASSSLARNEQFF.

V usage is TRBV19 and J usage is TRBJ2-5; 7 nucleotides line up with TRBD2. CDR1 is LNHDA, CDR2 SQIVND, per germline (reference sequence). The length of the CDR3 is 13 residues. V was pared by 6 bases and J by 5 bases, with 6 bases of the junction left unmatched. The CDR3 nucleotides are TGTGCCAGTAGCTCCTTGCGGGGGGAGACCCAGTACTTC. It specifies CASSSLRGETQYF.

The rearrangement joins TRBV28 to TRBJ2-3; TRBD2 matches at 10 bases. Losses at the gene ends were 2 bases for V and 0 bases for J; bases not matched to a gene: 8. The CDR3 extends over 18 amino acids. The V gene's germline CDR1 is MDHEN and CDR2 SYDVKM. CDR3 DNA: TGTGCCAGCAGTTTACTAGCGGGAGCCGCCTTCAGCACAGATACGCAGTATTTT. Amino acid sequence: CASSLLAGAAFSTDTQYF.

In DNA, the CDR3 is TGTGCCAGCAGCTTATTGGCCGGGGGTGATTCACCCCTCCACTTT. Residues: CASSLLAGGDSPLHF. The chain is built from TRBV7-9 and TRBJ1-6; a weak D match, TRBD1 (5 bases). CDR3 length: 15 residues. Trimming took off 2 bases at V and 8 bases at J, with 13 bases between the two ends. CDR1 and CDR2 from the germline V gene are SEHNR and FQNEAQ (reference sequence).

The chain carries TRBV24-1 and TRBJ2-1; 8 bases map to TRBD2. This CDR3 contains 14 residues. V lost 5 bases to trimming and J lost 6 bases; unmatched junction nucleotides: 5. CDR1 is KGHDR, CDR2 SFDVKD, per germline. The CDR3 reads CATSGAGARNEQFF. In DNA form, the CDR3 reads TGTGCCACCAGTGGAGCGGGAGCGCGCAATGAGCAGTTCTTC.

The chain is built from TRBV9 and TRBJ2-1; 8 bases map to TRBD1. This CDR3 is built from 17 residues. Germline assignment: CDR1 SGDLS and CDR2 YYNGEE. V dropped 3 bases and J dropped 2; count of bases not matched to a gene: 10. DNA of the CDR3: TGTGCCAGCAGCGGTATCGGCGGGACAGGCGCCTACAATGAGCAGTTCTTC. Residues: CASSGIGGTGAYNEQFF.

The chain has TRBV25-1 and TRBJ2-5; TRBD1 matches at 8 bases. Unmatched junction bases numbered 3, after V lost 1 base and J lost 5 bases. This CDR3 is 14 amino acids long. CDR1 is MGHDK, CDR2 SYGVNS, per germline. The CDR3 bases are TGTGCCAGCAGTGAATTTCAGGGGGCGGAGACCCAGTACTTC. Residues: CASSEFQGAETQYF.

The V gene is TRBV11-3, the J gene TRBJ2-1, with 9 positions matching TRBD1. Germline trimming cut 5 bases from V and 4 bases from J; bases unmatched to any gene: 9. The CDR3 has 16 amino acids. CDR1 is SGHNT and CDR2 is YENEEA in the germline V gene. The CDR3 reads CASSPGTGNSYNEQFF. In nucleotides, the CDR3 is TGTGCCAGCAGCCCCGGGACAGGGAATTCATACAATGAGCAGTTCTTC.

As DNA, the CDR3 is TGTGCCAGCAGTCGACTAGCGGGAAGCCTCCGCGAGCAGTACTTC. Its translation: CASSRLAGSLREQYF. The genes are TRBV6-2 or TRBV6-3 and TRBJ2-7; 11 bases are a match to TRBD2. V dropped 5 bases and J dropped 6; count of bases not matched to a gene: 9. Germline-derived CDR1 and CDR2 are MNHEY and SVGEGT. There are 15 residues in the CDR3.

Written as DNA, the CDR3 is TGCGCCAGCAGCCAAGAACAGGGAGGGACGGGCTACACCTTC. Translating it yields CASSQEQGGTGYTF. V usage is TRBV4-3 and J usage is TRBJ1-2; the D gene is possibly TRBD1 (6 bases). V lost 0 bases and J 8 bases, leaving 13 bases between the germline ends. The CDR3 has 14 amino acids. CDR1 is LGHNA, CDR2 YSLEER, per germline.

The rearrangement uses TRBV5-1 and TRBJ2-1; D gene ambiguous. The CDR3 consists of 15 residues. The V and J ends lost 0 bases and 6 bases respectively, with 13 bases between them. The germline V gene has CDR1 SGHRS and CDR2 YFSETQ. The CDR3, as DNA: TGCGCCAGCAGCTTGGCGGTCCTAAGAATCAATGAGCAGTTCTTC. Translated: CASSLAVLRINEQFF.

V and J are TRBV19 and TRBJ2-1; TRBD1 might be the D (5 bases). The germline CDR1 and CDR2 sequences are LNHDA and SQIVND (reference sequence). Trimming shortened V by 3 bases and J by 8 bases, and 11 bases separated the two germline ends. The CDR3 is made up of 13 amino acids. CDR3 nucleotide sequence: TGTGCCAGTAGTATCAAAAGGGGCGATGAGCAGTTCTTC. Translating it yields CASSIKRGDEQFF.

The CDR3 sequence: CASSLSPTDTQYF. CDR3 DNA: TGTGCCAGCAGCTTAAGCCCCACAGATACGCAGTATTTT. V and J are TRBV7-9 and TRBJ2-3; no definite D call. Germline V gives CDR1 SEHNR, CDR2 FQNEAQ (reference sequence). The CDR3 totals 13 residues. Trimming stripped 2 bases from V and 2 bases from J, with 5 bases between.